This record looks at one TCR beta chain sequence and its context. The data are from a study of CD8 T cells in Susac syndrome. Reverse transcription used about 0.45 to 1 ug RNA and random hexamers. The method of amplification for TCR beta CDR3 was immunoSEQ multiplex PCR, covering 54 Vbeta and 13 Jbeta. TCRdb analysed the immunoSEQ multiplex PCR reads with MiXCR anew, one entry per CDR3 protein. This table holds some 200,000 distinct CDR3 sequences, about 95% found once. It was negative isolation that provided the CD8+ and CD4+ T cells, whereas TEMRA cells were enriched by FACS. V lost 7 bases and J 2 bases, leaving 17 bases between the germline ends. The CDR3 covers 15 residues.

The sequenced sample consisted of CD4+ T cells from PBMCs. This TCR was recovered from a human donor with multiple sclerosis. The rearrangement joins TRBV12-3 or TRBV12-4 to TRBJ2-5; D possibly corresponds to TRBD2 (6 bases). CDR3: CASTYGDFTQETQYF. For the CDR3, the DNA is TGTGCCAGCACCTATGGGGACTTTACACAAGAGACCCAGTACTTC.